This T cell receptor beta chain was sequenced in a study of sequential checkpoint blockade in melanoma. The overall study: Arm A got nivolumab then ipilimumab; arm B the reverse, 1:1. Each arm's sequence ended with maintenance nivolumab.

The sample's treatment: randomized to nivolumab then ipilimumab (arm A) or the reverse (arm B). No patient had prior DNA-damaging chemotherapy. From thawed PBMCs, live CD3+CD8+ cells negative for CD19 and CD56 were sorted. Per germline, CDR1 SGHDT and CDR2 YYEEEE. CDR3 size: 13 residues. J gave up 6 bases and V 2 bases, and 2 bases lay outside the gene matches. Sequencing used immunoSEQ multiplex PCR; TCRdb keeps in-frame clones, though not all of them. This table holds more than 1,500 clones, under 85% found once. The chain links TRBV5-6 to TRBJ2-7, with 10 bases matching TRBD1. The TCR sequence derives from a human donor with melanoma. This material consisted of CD8+ T cells sorted from blood (inferred from file names), taken from a patient given nivolumab and ipilimumab in sequence. CDR3 nucleotides: TGTGCCAGCAGCTTCCGGGACAGGGGCGAGCAGTACTTC. Protein product: CASSFRDRGEQYF.